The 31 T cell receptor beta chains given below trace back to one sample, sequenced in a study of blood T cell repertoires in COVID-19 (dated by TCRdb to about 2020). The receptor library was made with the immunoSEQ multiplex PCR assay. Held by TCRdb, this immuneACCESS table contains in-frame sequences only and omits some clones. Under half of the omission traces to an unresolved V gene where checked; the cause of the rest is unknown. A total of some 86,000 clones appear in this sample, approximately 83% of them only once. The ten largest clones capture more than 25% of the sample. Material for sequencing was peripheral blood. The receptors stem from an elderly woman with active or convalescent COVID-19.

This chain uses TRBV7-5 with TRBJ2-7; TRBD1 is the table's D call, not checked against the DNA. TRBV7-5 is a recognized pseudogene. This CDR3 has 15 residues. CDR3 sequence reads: CARSLKLSGSYEQYF. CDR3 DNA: TGTGCCAGAAGCTTAAAGTTGTCAGGATCCTACGAGCAGTACTTC.

CDR3 coding DNA: TGTGCCAGCAGTGGAGACAGACTCTACGAGCAGTACTTC. As protein: CASSGDRLYEQYF. The chain is built from TRBV2 and TRBJ2-7; possible D gene TRBD1, 5 bases. CDR3 length equals 13 residues. V was trimmed by 4 bases and J by 3 bases, leaving 10 bases between them. Germline V CDR1 and CDR2: SNHLY, FYNNEI.

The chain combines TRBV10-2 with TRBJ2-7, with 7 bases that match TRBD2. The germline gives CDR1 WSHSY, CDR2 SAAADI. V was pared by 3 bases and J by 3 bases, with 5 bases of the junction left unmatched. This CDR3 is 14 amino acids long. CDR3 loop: CASSDWEGSYEQYF. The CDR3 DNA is TGCGCCAGCAGTGACTGGGAGGGAAGCTACGAGCAGTACTTC.

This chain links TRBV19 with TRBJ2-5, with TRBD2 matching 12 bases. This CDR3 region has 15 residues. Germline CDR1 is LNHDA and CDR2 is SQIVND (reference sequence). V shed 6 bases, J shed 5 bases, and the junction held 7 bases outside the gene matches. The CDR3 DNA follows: TGTGCCAGTAGCTCAAGGACTAGCGGGGTGGAGACCCAGTACTTC. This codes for CASSSRTSGVETQYF.

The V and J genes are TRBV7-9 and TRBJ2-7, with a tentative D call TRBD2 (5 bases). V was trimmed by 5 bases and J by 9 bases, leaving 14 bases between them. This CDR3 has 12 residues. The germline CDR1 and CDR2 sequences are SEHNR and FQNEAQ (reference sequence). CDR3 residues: CASSRDLPWQYF. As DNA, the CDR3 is TGTGCCAGCAGCCGGGATCTCCCATGGCAGTACTTC.

Here the CDR3 reads CSGAEPDYGYTF. CDR3 coding DNA: TGCAGCGGGGCAGAACCAGACTATGGCTACACCTTC. This chain joins TRBV29-1 and TRBJ1-2; D is undetermined. The germline CDR1 and CDR2 sequences are SQVTM and ANQGSEA. The V and J ends lost 7 bases and 3 bases respectively, with 12 bases between them. The CDR3 totals 12 residues.

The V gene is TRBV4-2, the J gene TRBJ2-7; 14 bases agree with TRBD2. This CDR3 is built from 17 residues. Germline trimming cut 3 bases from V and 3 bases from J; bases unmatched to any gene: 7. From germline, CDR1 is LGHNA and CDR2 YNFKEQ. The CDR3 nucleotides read TGTGCCAGCAGCCAGAACCCGGGACTAGCGGGGGTCTACGAGCAGTACTTC. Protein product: CASSQNPGLAGVYEQYF.

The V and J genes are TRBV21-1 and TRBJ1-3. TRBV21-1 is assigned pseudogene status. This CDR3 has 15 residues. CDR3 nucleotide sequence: TGTGCCAGCAGCAAACGGGTTCCGTCTGGAAACACCATATATTTT. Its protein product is CASSKRVPSGNTIYF.

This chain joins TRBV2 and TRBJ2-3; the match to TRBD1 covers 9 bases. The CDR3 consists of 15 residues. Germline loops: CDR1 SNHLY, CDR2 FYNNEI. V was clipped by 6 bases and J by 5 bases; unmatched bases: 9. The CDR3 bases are TGTGCCAGCAGCCCCGGGACAGGGAGAGGAGATACGCAGTATTTT. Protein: CASSPGTGRGDTQYF.

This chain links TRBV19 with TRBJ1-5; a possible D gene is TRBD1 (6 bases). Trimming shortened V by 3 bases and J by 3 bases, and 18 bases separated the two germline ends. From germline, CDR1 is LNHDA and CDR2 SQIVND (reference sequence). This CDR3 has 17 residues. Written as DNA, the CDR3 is TGTGCCAGTAGTATTCCCGGGGTGACAGGCCTCAATCAGCCCCAGCATTTT. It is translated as CASSIPGVTGLNQPQHF.

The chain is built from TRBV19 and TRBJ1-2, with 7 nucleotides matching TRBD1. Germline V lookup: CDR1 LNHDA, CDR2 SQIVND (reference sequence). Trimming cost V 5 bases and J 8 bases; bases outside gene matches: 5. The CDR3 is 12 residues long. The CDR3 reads CASSRTGRGYTF. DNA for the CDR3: TGTGCCAGTAGTCGGACAGGTCGAGGCTACACCTTC.

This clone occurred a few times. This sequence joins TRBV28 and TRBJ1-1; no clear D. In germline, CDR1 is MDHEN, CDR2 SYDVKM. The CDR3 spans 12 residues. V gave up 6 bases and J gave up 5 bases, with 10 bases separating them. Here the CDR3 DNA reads TGTGCCAGCAGGCGTCGGGGAACTGAAGCTTTCTTT. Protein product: CASRRRGTEAFF. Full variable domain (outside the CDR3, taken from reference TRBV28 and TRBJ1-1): DVKVTQSSRYLVKRTGEKVFLECVQDMDHENMFWYRQDPGLGLRLIYFSYDVKMKEKGDIPEGYSVSREKKERFSLILESASTNQTSMYLCASRRRGTEAFFGQGTRLTVV.

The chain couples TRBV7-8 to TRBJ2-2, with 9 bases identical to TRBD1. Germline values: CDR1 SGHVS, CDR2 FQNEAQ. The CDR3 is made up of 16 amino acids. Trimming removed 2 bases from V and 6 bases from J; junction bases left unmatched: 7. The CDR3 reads CASSLRTGANPGELFF. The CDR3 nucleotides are TGTGCCAGCAGCTTAAGGACAGGGGCCAATCCCGGGGAGCTGTTTTTT.

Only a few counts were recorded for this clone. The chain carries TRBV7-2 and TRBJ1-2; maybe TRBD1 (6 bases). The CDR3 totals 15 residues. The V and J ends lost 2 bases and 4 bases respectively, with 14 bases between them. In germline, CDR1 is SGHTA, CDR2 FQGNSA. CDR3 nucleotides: TGTGCCAGCAGCTTAAACAGGGACGGGTCCTATGGCTACACCTTC. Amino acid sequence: CASSLNRDGSYGYTF.

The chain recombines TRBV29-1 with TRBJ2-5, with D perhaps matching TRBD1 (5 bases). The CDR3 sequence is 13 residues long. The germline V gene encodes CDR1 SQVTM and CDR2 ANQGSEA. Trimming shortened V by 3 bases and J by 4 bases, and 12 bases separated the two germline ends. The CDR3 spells CSVEAGYAETQYF. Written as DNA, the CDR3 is TGCAGCGTTGAGGCAGGGTATGCAGAGACCCAGTACTTC. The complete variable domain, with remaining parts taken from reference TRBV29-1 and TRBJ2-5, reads SAVISQKPSRDICQRGTSLTIQCQVDSQVTMMFWYRQQPGQSLTLIATANQGSEATYESGFVIDKFPISRPNLTFSTLTVSNMSPEDSSIYLCSVEAGYAETQYFGPGTRLLVL.

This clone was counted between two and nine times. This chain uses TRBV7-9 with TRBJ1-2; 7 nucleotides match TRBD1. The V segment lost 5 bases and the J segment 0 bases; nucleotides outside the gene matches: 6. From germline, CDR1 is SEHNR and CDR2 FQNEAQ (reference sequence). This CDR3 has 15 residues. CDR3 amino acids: CASSAYRGTNYGYTF. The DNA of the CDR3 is TGTGCCAGCAGCGCCTACAGGGGTACTAACTATGGCTACACCTTC.

CDR3: CASSDKGLAGGNEQFF. In nucleotides, the CDR3 is TGTGCCAGCAGTGACAAAGGCCTAGCGGGGGGGAATGAGCAGTTCTTC. The chain uses TRBV6-4 and TRBJ2-1, with 12 bases aligning to TRBD2. Trimming at V came to 2 bases and at J to 7 bases, leaving 6 bases not matched to a gene. The V gene's germline CDR1 is MRHNA and CDR2 SNTAGT. The length of the CDR3 is 16 residues.

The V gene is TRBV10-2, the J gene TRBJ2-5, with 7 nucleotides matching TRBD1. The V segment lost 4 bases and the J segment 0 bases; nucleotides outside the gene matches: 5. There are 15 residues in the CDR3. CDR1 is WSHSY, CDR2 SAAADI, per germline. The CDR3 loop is CASSAATGYQETQYF. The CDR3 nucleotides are TGCGCCAGCAGTGCCGCGACAGGGTACCAAGAGACCCAGTACTTC.

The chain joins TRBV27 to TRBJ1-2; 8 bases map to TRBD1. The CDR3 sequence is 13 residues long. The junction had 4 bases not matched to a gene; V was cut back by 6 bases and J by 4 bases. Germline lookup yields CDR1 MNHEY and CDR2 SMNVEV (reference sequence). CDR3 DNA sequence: TGTGCCAGCAGATTGGACAGGGCCTATGGCTACACCTTC. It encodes CASRLDRAYGYTF.

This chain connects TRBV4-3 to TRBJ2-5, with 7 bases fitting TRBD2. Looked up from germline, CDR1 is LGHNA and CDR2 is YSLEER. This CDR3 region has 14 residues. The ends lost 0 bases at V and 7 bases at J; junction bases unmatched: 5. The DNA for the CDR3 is TGCGCCAGCAGCCAAGATGCGGGGAGGGGGACCCAGTACTTC. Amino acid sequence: CASSQDAGRGTQYF.

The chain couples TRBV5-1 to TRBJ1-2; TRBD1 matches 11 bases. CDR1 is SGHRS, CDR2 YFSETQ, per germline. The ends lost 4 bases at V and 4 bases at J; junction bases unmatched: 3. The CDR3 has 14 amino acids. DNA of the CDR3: TGCGCCAGCAGCGGGACAGGGGGAGTCTATGGCTACACCTTC. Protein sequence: CASSGTGGVYGYTF.

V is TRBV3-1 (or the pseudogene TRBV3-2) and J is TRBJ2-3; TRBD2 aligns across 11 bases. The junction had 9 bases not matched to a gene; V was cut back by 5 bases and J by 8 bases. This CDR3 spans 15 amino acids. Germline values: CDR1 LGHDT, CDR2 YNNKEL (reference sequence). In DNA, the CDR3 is TGTGCCAGCAGCTACCTAGCGGGGGGACAGGTTACGCAGTATTTT. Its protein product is CASSYLAGGQVTQYF.

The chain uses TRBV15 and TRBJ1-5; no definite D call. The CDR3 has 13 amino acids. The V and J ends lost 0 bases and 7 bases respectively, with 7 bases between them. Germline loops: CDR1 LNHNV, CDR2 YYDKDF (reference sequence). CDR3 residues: CATSRDFLQPQHF. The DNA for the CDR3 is TGTGCCACCAGCAGAGATTTTTTACAGCCCCAGCATTTT.

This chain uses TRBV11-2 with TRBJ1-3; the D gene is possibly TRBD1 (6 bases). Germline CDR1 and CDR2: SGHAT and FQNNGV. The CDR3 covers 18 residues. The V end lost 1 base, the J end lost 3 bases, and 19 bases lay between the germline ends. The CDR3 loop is CASSLVPTGFLGGNTIYF. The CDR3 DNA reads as TGTGCCAGCAGCTTAGTCCCGACAGGCTTTCTGGGTGGAAACACCATATATTTT.

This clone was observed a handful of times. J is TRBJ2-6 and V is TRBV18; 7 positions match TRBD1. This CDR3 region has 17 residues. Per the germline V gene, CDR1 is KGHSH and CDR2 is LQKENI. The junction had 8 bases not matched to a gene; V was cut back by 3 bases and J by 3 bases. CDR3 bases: TGTGCCAGCTCACCCAGACAGGGACCCATTGGGGCCAACGTCCTGACTTTC. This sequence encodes CASSPRQGPIGANVLTF.

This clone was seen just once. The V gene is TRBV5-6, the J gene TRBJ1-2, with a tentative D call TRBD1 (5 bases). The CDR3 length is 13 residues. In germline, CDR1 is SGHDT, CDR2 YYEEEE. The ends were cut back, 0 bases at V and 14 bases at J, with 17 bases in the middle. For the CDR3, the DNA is TGTGCCAGCAGCTTGGGTCATGGGGCACCGTGGACCTTC. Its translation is CASSLGHGAPWTF.

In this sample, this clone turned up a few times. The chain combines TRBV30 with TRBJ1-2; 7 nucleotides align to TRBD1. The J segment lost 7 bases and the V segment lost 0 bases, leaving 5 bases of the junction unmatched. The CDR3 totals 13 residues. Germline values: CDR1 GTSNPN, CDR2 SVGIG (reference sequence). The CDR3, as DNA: TGTGCCTGGAGTGTAGGGCCAGGGGGTGGCTACACCTTC. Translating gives CAWSVGPGGGYTF. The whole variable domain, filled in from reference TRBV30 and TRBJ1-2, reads SQTIHQWPATLVQPVGSPLSLECTVEGTSNPNLYWYRQAAGRGLQLLFYSVGIGQISSEVPQNLSASRPQDRQFILSSKKLLLSDSGFYLCAWSVGPGGGYTFGSGTRLTVV.

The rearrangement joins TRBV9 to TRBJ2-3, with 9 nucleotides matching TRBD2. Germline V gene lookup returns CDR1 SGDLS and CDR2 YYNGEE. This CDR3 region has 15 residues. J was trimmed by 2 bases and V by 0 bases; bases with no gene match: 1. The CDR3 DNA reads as TGTGCCAGCAGCGTAGGACTAGCGGACACAGATACGCAGTATTTT. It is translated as CASSVGLADTDTQYF.

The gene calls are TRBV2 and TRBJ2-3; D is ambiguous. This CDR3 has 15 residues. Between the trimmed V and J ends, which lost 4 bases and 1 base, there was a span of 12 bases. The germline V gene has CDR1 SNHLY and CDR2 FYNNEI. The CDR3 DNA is TGTGCCAGCAGTGTTTTAGGTGGAGGCACAGATACGCAGTATTTT. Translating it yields CASSVLGGGTDTQYF. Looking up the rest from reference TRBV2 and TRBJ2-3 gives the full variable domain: EPEVTQTPSHQVTQMGQEVILRCVPISNHLYFYWYRQILGQKVEFLVSFYNNEISEKSEIFDDQFSVERPDGSNFTLKIRSTKLEDSAMYFCASSVLGGGTDTQYFGPGTRLTVL.

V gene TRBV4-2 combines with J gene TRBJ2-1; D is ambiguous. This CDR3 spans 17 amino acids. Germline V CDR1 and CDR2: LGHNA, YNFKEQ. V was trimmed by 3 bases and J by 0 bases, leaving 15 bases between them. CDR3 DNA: TGTGCCAGCAGCCACCCCCTGGCGGAGAGCTCCTACAATGAGCAGTTCTTC. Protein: CASSHPLAESSYNEQFF.

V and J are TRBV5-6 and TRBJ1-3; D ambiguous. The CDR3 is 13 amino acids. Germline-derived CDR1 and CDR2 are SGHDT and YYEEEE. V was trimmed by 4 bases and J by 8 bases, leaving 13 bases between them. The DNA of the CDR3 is TGTGCCAGCAGCCGCCCAGGAAGCCACACCATATATTTT. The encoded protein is CASSRPGSHTIYF.